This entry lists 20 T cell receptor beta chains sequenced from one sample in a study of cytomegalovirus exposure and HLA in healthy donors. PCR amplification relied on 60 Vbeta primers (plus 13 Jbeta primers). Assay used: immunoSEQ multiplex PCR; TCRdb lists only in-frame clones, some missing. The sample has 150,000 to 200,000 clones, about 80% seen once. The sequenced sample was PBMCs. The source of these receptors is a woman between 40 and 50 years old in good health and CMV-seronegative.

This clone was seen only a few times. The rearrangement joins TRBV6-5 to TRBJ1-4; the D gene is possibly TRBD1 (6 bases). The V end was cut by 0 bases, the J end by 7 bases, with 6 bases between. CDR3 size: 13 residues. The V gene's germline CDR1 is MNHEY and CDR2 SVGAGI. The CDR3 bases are TGTGCCAGCAGTTACTCGACAGGTGAAAAACTGTTTTTT. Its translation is CASSYSTGEKLFF.

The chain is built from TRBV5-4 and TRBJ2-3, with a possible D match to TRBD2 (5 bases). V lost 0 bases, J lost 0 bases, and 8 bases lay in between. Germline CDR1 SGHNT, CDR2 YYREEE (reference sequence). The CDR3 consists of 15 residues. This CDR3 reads CASSLDGLSTDTQYF. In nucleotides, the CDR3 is TGTGCCAGCAGCTTGGACGGACTTAGCACAGATACGCAGTATTTT.

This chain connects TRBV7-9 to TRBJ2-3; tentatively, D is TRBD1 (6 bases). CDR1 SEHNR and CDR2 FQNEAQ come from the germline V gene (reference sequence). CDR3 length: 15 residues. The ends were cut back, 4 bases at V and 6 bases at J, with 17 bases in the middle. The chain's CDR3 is CASSSAEQGADTQYF. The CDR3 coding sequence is TGTGCCAGCAGCTCCGCCGAACAGGGTGCGGATACGCAGTATTTT.

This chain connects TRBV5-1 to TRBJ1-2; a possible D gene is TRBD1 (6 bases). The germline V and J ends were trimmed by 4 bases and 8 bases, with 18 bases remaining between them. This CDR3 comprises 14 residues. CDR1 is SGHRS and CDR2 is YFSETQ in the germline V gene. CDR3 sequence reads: CASSAAGVRDGYTF. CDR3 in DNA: TGCGCCAGCAGCGCGGCAGGGGTGAGAGACGGCTACACCTTC. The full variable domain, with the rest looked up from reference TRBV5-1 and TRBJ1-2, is KAGVTQTPRYLIKTRGQQVTLSCSPISGHRSVSWYQQTPGQGLQFLFEYFSETQRNKGNFPGRFSGRQFSNSRSEMNVSTLELGDSALYLCASSAAGVRDGYTFGSGTRLTVV.

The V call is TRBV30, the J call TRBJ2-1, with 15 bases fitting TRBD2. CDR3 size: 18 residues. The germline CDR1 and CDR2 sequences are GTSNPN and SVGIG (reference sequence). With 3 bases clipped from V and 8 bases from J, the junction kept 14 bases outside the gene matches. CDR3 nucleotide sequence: TGTGCCTGGAGCTCGCGGACTAGCGGGAGGGCCGGTGGGTATGAGCAGTTCTTC. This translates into CAWSSRTSGRAGGYEQFF.

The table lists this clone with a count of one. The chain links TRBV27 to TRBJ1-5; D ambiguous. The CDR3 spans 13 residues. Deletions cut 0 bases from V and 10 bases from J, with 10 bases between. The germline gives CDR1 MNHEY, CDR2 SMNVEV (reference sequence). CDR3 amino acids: CASSLSAASPQHF. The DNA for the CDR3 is TGTGCCAGCAGTTTATCCGCGGCCTCCCCCCAGCATTTT.

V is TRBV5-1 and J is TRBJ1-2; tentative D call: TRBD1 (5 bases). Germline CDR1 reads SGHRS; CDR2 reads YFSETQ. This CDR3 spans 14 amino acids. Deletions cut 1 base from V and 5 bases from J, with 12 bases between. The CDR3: CASSLTGPAYGYTF. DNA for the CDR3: TGCGCCAGCAGCTTGACAGGACCCGCGTATGGCTACACCTTC.

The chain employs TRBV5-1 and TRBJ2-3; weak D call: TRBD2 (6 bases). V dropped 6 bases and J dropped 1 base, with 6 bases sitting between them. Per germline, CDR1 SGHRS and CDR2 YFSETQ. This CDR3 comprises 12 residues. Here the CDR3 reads CASTGGTDTQYF. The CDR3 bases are TGCGCCAGCACGGGAGGCACAGATACGCAGTATTTT.

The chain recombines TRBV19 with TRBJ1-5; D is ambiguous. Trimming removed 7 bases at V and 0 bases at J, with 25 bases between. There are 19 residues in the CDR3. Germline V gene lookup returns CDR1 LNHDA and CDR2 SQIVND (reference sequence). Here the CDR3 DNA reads TGTGCCAGTAACCCCCTGAGCGGGGTCGCACCCAGTAGCAATCAGCCCCAGCATTTT. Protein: CASNPLSGVAPSSNQPQHF.

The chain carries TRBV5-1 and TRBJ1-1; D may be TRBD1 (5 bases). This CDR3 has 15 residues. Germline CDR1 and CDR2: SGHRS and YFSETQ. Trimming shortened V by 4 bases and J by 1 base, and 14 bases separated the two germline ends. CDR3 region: CASSPQGAGNTEAFF. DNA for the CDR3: TGCGCCAGCAGCCCCCAGGGAGCGGGGAACACTGAAGCTTTCTTT.

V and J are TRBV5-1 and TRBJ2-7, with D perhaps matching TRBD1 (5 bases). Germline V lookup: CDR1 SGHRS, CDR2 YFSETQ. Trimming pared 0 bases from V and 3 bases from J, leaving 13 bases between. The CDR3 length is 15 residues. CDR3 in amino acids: CASSLVLGQSYEQYF. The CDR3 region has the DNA TGCGCCAGCAGCTTGGTTTTGGGGCAGAGCTACGAGCAGTACTTC.

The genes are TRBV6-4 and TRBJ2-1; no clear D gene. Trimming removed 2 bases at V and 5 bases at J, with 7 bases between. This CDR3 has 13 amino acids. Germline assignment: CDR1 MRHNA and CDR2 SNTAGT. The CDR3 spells CASSDEFHNEQFF. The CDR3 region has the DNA TGTGCCAGCAGTGACGAGTTCCACAATGAGCAGTTCTTC.

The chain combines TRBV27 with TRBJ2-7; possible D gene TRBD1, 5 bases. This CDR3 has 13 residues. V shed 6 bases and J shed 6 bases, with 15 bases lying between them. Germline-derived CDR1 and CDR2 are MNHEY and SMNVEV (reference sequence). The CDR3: CASRQTGIGEQYF. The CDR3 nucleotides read TGTGCCAGCAGACAAACAGGAATTGGCGAGCAGTACTTC.

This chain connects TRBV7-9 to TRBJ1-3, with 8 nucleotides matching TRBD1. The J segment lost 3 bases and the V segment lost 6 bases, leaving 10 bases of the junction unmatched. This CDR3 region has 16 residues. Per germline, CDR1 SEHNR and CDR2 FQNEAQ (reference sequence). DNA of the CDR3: TGTGCCAGCAGTTCGGGACAACAGGGGGGTGGAAACACCATATATTTT. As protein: CASSSGQQGGGNTIYF. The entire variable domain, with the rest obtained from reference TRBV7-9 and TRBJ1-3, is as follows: DTGVSQNPRHKITKRGQNVTFRCDPISEHNRLYWYRQTLGQGPEFLTYFQNEAQLEKSRLLSDRFSAERPKGSFSTLEIQRTEQGDSAMYLCASSSGQQGGGNTIYFGEGSWLTVV.

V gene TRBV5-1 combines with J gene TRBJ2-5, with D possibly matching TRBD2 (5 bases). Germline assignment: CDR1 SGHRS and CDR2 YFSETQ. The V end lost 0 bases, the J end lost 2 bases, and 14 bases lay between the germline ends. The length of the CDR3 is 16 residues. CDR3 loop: CASSLEGRVGQETQYF. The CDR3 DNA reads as TGCGCCAGCAGCTTGGAAGGGAGAGTTGGTCAAGAGACCCAGTACTTC.

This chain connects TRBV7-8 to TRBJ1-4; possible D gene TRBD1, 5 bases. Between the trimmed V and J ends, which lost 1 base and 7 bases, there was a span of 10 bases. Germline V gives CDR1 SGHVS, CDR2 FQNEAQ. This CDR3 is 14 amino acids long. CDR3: CASSLVKGLEKLFF. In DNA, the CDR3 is TGTGCCAGCAGCTTAGTCAAGGGACTTGAAAAACTGTTTTTT.

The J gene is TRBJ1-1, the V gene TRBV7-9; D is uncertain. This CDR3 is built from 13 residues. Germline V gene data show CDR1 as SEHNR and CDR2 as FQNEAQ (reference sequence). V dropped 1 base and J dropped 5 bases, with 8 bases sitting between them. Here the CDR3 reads CASSLDALTEAFF. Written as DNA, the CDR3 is TGTGCCAGCAGCTTAGACGCTCTAACTGAAGCTTTCTTT.

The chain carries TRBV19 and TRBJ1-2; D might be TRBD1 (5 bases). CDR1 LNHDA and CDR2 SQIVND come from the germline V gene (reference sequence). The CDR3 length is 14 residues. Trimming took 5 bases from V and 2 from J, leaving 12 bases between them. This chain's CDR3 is CASSPRGINYGYTF. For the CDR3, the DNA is TGTGCCAGTAGTCCGCGGGGCATAAACTATGGCTACACCTTC.

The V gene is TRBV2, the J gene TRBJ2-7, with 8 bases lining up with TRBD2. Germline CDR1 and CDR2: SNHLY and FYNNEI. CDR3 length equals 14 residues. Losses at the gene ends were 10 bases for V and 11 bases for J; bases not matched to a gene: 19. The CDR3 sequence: CATLGGAQGPFKYF. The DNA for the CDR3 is TGTGCCACCCTCGGGGGGGCGCAGGGACCCTTCAAGTACTTC. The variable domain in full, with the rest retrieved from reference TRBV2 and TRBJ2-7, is EPEVTQTPSHQVTQMGQEVILRCVPISNHLYFYWYRQILGQKVEFLVSFYNNEISEKSEIFDDQFSVERPDGSNFTLKIRSTKLEDSAMYFCATLGGAQGPFKYFGPGTRLTVT.

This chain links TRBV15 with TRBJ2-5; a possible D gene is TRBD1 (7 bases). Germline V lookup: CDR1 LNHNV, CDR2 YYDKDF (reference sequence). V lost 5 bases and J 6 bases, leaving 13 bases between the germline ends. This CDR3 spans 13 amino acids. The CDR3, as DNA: TGTGCCACCAGCTCGACAGGGAGGAAGACCCAGTACTTC. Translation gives CATSSTGRKTQYF.